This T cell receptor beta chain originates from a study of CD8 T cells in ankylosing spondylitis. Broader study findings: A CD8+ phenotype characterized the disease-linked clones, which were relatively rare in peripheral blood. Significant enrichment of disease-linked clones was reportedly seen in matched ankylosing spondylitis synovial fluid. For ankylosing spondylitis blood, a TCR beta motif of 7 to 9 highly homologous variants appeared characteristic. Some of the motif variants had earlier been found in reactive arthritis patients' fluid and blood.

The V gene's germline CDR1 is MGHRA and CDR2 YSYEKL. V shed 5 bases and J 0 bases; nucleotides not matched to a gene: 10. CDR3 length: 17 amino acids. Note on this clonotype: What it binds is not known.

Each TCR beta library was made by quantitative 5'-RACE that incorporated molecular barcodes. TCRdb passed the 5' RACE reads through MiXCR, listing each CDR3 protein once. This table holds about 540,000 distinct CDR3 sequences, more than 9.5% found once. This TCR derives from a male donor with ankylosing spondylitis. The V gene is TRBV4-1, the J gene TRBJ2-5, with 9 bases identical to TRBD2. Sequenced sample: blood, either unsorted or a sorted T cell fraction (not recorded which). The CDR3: CASSKGAAGGYQETQYF. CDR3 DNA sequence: TGCGCCAGCAGCAAGGGGGCCGCGGGAGGGTACCAAGAGACCCAGTACTTC.